This T cell receptor (beta chain) was identified in a study of T cells after somatic rescue of genetic block. This table comes from immunoSEQ multiplex PCR, and its TCRdb copy is limited to in-frame clones, with some not included. The repertoire includes approximately 8,000 clones, over 75% of them detected once, and about 25% sits in the top ten. The V and J ends lost 5 bases and 3 bases respectively, with 17 bases between them. Germline CDR1 is SGHVS and CDR2 is FQNEAQ. The CDR3 consists of 15 residues. The sequence was obtained from a boy between 10 and 17 years old. Sequencing used peripheral blood mononuclear cells (PBMCs). The gene calls are TRBV7-8 and TRBJ2-7, with no clear D. The CDR3 reads CASSLGRVQGYEQYF. The CDR3 DNA reads as TGTGCCAGCAGCCTAGGAAGGGTTCAAGGCTACGAGCAGTACTTC.